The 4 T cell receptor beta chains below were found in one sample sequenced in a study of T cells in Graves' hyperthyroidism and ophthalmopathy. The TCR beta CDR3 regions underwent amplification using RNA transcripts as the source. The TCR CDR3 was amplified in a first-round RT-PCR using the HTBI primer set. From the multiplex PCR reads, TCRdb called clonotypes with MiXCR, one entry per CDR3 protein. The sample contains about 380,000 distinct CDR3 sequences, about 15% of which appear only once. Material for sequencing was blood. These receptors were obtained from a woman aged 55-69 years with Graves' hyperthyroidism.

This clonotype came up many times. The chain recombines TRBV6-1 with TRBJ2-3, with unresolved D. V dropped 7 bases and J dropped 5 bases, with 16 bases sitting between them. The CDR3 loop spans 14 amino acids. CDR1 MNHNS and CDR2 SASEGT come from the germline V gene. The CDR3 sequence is CASKGRFIQDTQYF. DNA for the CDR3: TGTGCCAGCAAGGGCCGCTTCATCCAAGATACGCAGTATTTT.

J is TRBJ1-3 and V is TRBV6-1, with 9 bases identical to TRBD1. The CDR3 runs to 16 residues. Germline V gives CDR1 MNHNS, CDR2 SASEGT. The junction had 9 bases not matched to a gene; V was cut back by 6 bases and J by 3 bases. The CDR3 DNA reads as TGTGCCAGCAGCCTGTCCGCGGGACAGGGTGGAAACACCATATATTTT. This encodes CASSLSAGQGGNTIYF.

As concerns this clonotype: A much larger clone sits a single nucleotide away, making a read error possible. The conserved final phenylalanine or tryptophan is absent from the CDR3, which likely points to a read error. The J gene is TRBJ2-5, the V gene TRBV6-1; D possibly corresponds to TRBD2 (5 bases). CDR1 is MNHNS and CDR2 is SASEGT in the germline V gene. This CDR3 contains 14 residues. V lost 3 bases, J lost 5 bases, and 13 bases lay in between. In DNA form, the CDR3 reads TGTGCCAGCAGTGATACCCCTCCGGGGGAGACCCAGTACCTC. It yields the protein CASSDTPPGETQYL.

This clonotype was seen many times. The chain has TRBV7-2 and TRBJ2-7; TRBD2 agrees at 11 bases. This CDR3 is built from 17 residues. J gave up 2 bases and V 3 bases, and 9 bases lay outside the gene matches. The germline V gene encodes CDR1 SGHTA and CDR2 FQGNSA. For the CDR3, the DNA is TGTGCCAGCAGCTTTCGACTAGCGGGATACCCCGCCTACGAGCAGTACTTC. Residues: CASSFRLAGYPAYEQYF.